This entry lists 21 T cell receptor beta chains sequenced from one sample in a study of tumor T cells in aggressive B-cell lymphoma. Using immunoSEQ multiplex PCR, the repertoire was profiled, and TCRdb retains in-frame clones only, with some absent. The sample holds 6,000 to 8,500 clones; 75% to 90% are singletons and the top ten take 2.5% to 3.5%. The source material was tumor tissue. The source of these receptors is an adult with diffuse large B cell lymphoma.

V gene TRBV28 combines with J gene TRBJ2-2; 7 bases map to TRBD2. This CDR3 contains 13 residues. V was pared by 10 bases and J by 4 bases, with 6 bases of the junction left unmatched. CDR1 and CDR2 from the germline V gene are MDHEN and SYDVKM. The DNA of the CDR3 is TGTGCCAACGGGGGGAGGGGCACCGGGGAGCTGTTTTTT. Its protein is CANGGRGTGELFF.

The chain joins TRBV27 to TRBJ2-7, with D perhaps matching TRBD1 (5 bases). CDR3 length: 11 residues. V was cut by 6 bases and J by 4 bases, with 7 bases left in between. CDR1 is MNHEY and CDR2 is SMNVEV in the germline V gene (reference sequence). CDR3 coding DNA: TGTGCCAGCAGAGGGGCATACGAGCAGTACGTC. Protein product: CASRGAYEQYV.

The CDR3, as DNA: TGTGCCAGCACCCCAGGCCCATTTAATTCACCCCTCCACTTT. This codes for CASTPGPFNSPLHF. The chain employs TRBV27 and TRBJ1-6, with D hard to call. V lost 7 bases to trimming and J lost 6 bases, with 13 bases between them. Germline-derived CDR1 and CDR2 are MNHEY and SMNVEV (reference sequence). The CDR3 spans 14 residues.

This sequence joins TRBV30 and TRBJ2-1, with 10 bases fitting TRBD2. Losses at the gene ends were 0 bases for V and 5 bases for J; bases not matched to a gene: 13. The CDR3 consists of 18 residues. In germline, CDR1 is GTSNPN, CDR2 SVGIG (reference sequence). CDR3 protein: CAWSVDPLLAGANNEQFF. The CDR3 nucleotides are TGTGCCTGGAGTGTAGATCCTCTTCTAGCGGGAGCCAACAATGAGCAGTTCTTC.

V and J are TRBV30 and TRBJ2-7; TRBD1 matches 11 bases. Trimming at V came to 1 base and at J to 6 bases, leaving 5 bases not matched to a gene. Germline values: CDR1 GTSNPN, CDR2 SVGIG (reference sequence). The CDR3 has 14 residues. CDR3 bases: TGTGCCTGGAGTGCAGGACAGGGGGCCAGCGAGCAGTACTTC. Translating gives CAWSAGQGASEQYF. The full variable domain, with the rest looked up from reference TRBV30 and TRBJ2-7, is SQTIHQWPATLVQPVGSPLSLECTVEGTSNPNLYWYRQAAGRGLQLLFYSVGIGQISSEVPQNLSASRPQDRQFILSSKKLLLSDSGFYLCAWSAGQGASEQYFGPGTRLTVT.

This clone was observed a few times. The rearrangement links TRBV25-1 to TRBJ1-5, with D perhaps matching TRBD1 (6 bases). Germline lookup yields CDR1 MGHDK and CDR2 SYGVNS. V was pared by 3 bases and J by 5 bases, with 14 bases between. The CDR3 length is 15 residues. The CDR3 loop reads CASSEYREGDQPQHF. CDR3 coding DNA: TGTGCCAGCAGTGAGTACAGGGAGGGCGATCAGCCCCAGCATTTT.

The V gene is TRBV27, the J gene TRBJ2-2, with a possible D match to TRBD2 (5 bases). The CDR3 is 12 amino acids. Germline assignment: CDR1 MNHEY and CDR2 SMNVEV (reference sequence). Trimming left V 4 bases short and J 7 bases short, with 7 bases between. The CDR3 nucleotides read TGTGCCAGCAGTTCACTAGGCGGGGAGCTGTTTTTT. Encoded protein: CASSSLGGELFF.

The chain couples TRBV27 to TRBJ1-1; 8 bases match TRBD1. The CDR3 extends over 15 amino acids. Trimming took 5 bases from V and 7 from J; bases not matched to a gene: 12. In germline, CDR1 is MNHEY, CDR2 SMNVEV (reference sequence). CDR3 sequence reads: CASSPAWDRRDEAFF. As DNA, the CDR3 is TGTGCCAGCAGTCCCGCCTGGGACAGGCGAGATGAAGCTTTCTTT.

The chain couples TRBV11-2 to TRBJ2-7; D is perhaps TRBD2 (6 bases). This CDR3 is built from 16 residues. Germline V gene data show CDR1 as SGHAT and CDR2 as FQNNGV. Trimming removed 4 bases at V and 2 bases at J, with 18 bases between. The CDR3 DNA reads TGTGCCAGCAGCTCCCGCCCCGGGACTTTGACCTACGAGCAGTACTTC. Its protein is CASSSRPGTLTYEQYF.

This clone has just one count. Other DNA sequences in this sample translate to the same CDR3. V gene TRBV6-5 combines with J gene TRBJ2-2; TRBD2 matches at 8 bases. CDR3 length equals 15 residues. From germline, CDR1 is MNHEY and CDR2 SVGAGI. V lost 5 bases and J lost 11; bases outside the gene matches: 13. DNA of the CDR3: TGTGCCAGCAGTCCAAAAGCGGGAGCGGTCGGAGAGCTGTTTTTT. It is translated as CASSPKAGAVGELFF.

The chain combines TRBV5-4 with TRBJ2-1, with unresolved D. The germline V and J ends were trimmed by 0 bases and 8 bases, with 6 bases remaining between them. The CDR3 runs 12 residues. Germline V CDR1 and CDR2: SGHNT, YYREEE (reference sequence). CDR3 nucleotides: TGTGCCAGCAGCTTGGGCGTGGATGAGCAGTTCTTC. Residues: CASSLGVDEQFF.

This clone was counted a single time. The V and J genes are TRBV14 and TRBJ2-1, with D perhaps TRBD2 (6 bases). The V end was cut by 0 bases, the J end by 7 bases, with 13 bases between. The germline V gene has CDR1 SGHDN and CDR2 FVKESK. CDR3 length: 15 amino acids. The CDR3 nucleotides are TGTGCCAGCAGCCAAGACAGGGAAGGGAGGAATGAGCAGTTCTTC. This translates into CASSQDREGRNEQFF.

This clone has more than one count but fewer than ten. The chain couples TRBV19 to TRBJ2-7; TRBD1 agrees at 7 bases. V dropped 5 bases and J dropped 5; count of bases not matched to a gene: 6. Germline V gives CDR1 LNHDA, CDR2 SQIVND (reference sequence). The CDR3 is 13 residues long. The CDR3 DNA is TGTGCCAGTAGTCACACAGGGGTCCACGAGCAGTACTTC. Amino acids: CASSHTGVHEQYF.

The chain uses TRBV15 and TRBJ1-4, with a weak D call TRBD1 (5 bases). Per the germline V gene, CDR1 is LNHNV and CDR2 is YYDKDF (reference sequence). This CDR3 has 15 residues. V was pared by 3 bases and J by 4 bases, with 12 bases between. The CDR3 DNA follows: TGTGCCACCAGCAGCTTAGGGGTAAATAATGAAAAACTGTTTTTT. Residues: CATSSLGVNNEKLFF.

This rearrangement joins TRBV4-2 to TRBJ2-7; possible D gene TRBD1, 6 bases. The germline CDR1 and CDR2 sequences are LGHNA and YNFKEQ. The CDR3 contains 15 residues. Trimming shortened V by 2 bases and J by 1 base, and 12 bases separated the two germline ends. The CDR3 spells CASSQRTGISYEQYV. The CDR3 DNA follows: TGTGCCAGCAGCCAACGCACAGGGATTTCCTACGAGCAGTACGTC.

The gene calls are TRBV27 and TRBJ2-3; D perhaps matches TRBD1 (6 bases). The CDR3 spans 15 residues. Trimming shortened V by 4 bases and J by 1 base, and 12 bases separated the two germline ends. The germline V gene has CDR1 MNHEY and CDR2 SMNVEV (reference sequence). The CDR3 loop reads CASSSQGRGTDTQYF. CDR3 DNA sequence: TGTGCCAGCAGTTCCCAGGGGCGGGGCACAGATACGCAGTATTTT.

This clone was detected only once. This sequence joins TRBV28 and TRBJ1-1; D might be TRBD1 (5 bases). The V gene lost 2 bases and the J gene lost 4 bases, with 23 bases spanning the gap. This CDR3 is built from 18 residues. The germline V gene encodes CDR1 MDHEN and CDR2 SYDVKM. The CDR3, as DNA: TGTGCCAGCAGTTTACTATTTTGGGAGGACACCCATTCCACTGAAGCTTTCTTT. Residues: CASSLLFWEDTHSTEAFF.

As regards this clone: A read error may account for a junction end that differs from germline. The chain employs TRBV6-1 and TRBJ2-7, with 7 bases aligning to TRBD1. Germline CDR1 and CDR2: MNHNS and SASEGT. The CDR3 is made up of 15 amino acids. The CDR3 protein is CASSEGQEISYEQYF. DNA of the CDR3: TGTGCCAGCAGCGAAGGACAGGAGATCTCCTACGAGCAGTACTTC.

The chain joins TRBV2 to TRBJ2-1; 9 positions match TRBD2. The CDR3 totals 17 residues. V was pared by 2 bases and J by 5 bases, with 10 bases of the junction left unmatched. Germline V gene sequence: CDR1 SNHLY, CDR2 FYNNEI. This CDR3 is CASSERFFPSGNNEQFF. CDR3 nucleotides: TGTGCCAGCAGTGAAAGATTTTTCCCTAGCGGGAACAATGAGCAGTTCTTC.

This chain connects TRBV6-6 to TRBJ2-3, with 12 nucleotides matching TRBD1. The CDR3 is 16 amino acids. Per germline, CDR1 MNHNY and CDR2 SVGAGI (reference sequence). Trimming removed 7 bases from V and 5 bases from J; junction bases left unmatched: 10. CDR3: CASIRLGQGAGDTQYF. The CDR3 region has the DNA TGTGCCAGCATCCGATTGGGACAGGGGGCCGGAGATACGCAGTATTTT.

This sequence joins TRBV6-5 and TRBJ1-5; maybe TRBD1 (5 bases). CDR3 size: 13 residues. V lost 7 bases and J lost 4, with 11 bases in between. Germline values: CDR1 MNHEY, CDR2 SVGAGI. DNA for the CDR3: TGTGCCAGCACCACGGGGGGTAATCAGCCCCAGCATTTT. It specifies CASTTGGNQPQHF.